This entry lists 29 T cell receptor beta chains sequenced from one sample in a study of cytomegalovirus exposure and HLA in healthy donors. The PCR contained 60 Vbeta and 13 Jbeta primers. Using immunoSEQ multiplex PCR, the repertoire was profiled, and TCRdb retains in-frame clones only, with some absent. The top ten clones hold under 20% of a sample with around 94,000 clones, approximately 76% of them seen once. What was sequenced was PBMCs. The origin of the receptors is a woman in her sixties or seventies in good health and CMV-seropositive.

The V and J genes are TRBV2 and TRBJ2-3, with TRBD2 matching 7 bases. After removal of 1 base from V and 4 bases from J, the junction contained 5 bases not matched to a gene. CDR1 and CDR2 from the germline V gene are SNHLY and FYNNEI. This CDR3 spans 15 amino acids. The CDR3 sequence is CASSEGVLAADTQYF. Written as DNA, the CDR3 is TGTGCCAGCAGTGAAGGGGTTCTAGCGGCAGATACGCAGTATTTT.

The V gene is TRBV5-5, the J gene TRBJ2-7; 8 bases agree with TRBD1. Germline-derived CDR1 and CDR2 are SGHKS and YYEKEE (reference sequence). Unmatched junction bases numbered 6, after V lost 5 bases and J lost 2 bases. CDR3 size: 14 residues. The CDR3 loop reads CASRTGTGTYEQYF. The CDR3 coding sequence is TGTGCCAGCAGGACCGGGACAGGAACCTACGAGCAGTACTTC.

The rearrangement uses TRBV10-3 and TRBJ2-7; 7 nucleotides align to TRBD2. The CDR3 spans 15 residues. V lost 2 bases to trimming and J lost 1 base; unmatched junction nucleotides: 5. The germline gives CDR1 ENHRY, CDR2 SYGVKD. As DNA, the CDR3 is TGTGCCATCAGTGAGCCAGTGGGGGGGTCCTACGAGCAGTACTTC. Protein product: CAISEPVGGSYEQYF.

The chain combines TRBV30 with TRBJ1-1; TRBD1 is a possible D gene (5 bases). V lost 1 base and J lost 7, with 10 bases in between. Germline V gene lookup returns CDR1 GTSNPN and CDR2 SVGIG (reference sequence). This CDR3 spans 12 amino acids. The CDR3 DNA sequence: TGTGCCTGGAGTGAACGGAGGGGTGAAGCTTTCTTT. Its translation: CAWSERRGEAFF. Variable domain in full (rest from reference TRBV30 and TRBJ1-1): SQTIHQWPATLVQPVGSPLSLECTVEGTSNPNLYWYRQAAGRGLQLLFYSVGIGQISSEVPQNLSASRPQDRQFILSSKKLLLSDSGFYLCAWSERRGEAFFGQGTRLTVV.

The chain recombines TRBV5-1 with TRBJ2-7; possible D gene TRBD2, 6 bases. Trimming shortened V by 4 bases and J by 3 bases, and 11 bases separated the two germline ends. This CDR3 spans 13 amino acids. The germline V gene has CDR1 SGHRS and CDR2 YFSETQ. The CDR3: CASSTSRVYEQYF. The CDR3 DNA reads TGCGCCAGCAGCACTAGCCGCGTCTACGAGCAGTACTTC. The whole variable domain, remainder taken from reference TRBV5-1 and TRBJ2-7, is KAGVTQTPRYLIKTRGQQVTLSCSPISGHRSVSWYQQTPGQGLQFLFEYFSETQRNKGNFPGRFSGRQFSNSRSEMNVSTLELGDSALYLCASSTSRVYEQYFGPGTRLTVT.

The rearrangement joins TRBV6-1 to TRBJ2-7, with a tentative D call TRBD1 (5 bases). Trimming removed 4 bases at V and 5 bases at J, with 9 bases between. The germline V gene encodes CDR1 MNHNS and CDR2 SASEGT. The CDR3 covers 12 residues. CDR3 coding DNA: TGTGCCAGCAGTGCCCAGGGAAACGAGCAGTACTTC. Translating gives CASSAQGNEQYF.

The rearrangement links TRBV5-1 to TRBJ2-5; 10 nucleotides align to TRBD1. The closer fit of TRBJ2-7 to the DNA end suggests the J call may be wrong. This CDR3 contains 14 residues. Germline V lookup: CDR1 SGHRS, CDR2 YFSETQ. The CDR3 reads CASNSGTGAYEQYF. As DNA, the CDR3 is TGCGCCAGCAACTCCGGGACAGGGGCGTACGAGCAGTACTTC.

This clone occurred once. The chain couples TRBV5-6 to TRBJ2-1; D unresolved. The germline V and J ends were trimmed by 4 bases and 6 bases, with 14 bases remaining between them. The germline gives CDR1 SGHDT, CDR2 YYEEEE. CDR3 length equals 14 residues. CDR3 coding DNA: TGTGCCAGCAGCCGCCGTCCTAAAAGCAATGAGCAGTTCTTC. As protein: CASSRRPKSNEQFF.

CDR3 sequence reads: CAITSGLAGAQSSYEQYF. CDR3 DNA sequence: TGTGCCATCACCTCGGGACTAGCGGGGGCCCAGAGCTCCTACGAGCAGTACTTC. The V and J genes are TRBV10-3 and TRBJ2-5, with 14 bases fitting TRBD2. The J call may be mistaken, given a closer DNA end match to TRBJ2-7. This CDR3 spans 18 amino acids. Germline V gene lookup returns CDR1 ENHRY and CDR2 SYGVKD.

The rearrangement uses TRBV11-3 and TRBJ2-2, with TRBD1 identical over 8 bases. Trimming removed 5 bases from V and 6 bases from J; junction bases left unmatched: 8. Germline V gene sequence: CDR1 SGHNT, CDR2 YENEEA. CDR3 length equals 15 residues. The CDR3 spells CASSPRTGRSGELFF. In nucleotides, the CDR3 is TGTGCCAGCAGCCCCAGGACAGGGAGGTCCGGGGAGCTGTTTTTT.

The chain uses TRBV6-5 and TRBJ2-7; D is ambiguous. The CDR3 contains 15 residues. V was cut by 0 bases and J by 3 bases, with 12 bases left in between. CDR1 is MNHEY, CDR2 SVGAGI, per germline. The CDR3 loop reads CASSYSARQNYEQYF. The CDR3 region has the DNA TGTGCCAGCAGTTACTCTGCCAGGCAAAACTACGAGCAGTACTTC.

CDR3 amino acids: CASRYRQIGNQPQHF. CDR3 nucleotides: TGTGCCAGCAGATACCGACAGATAGGCAATCAGCCCCAGCATTTT. The chain is built from TRBV2 and TRBJ1-5, with D possibly matching TRBD1 (5 bases). Trimming cost V 6 bases and J 2 bases, with 14 bases left between them. Germline V gene sequence: CDR1 SNHLY, CDR2 FYNNEI. This CDR3 has 15 residues.

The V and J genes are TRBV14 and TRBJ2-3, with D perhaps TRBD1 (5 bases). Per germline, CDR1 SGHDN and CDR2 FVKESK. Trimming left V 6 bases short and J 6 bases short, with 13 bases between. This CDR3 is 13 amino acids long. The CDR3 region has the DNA TGTGCCAGCAGAGACTTTTGGGGCGATACGCAGTATTTT. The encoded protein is CASRDFWGDTQYF.

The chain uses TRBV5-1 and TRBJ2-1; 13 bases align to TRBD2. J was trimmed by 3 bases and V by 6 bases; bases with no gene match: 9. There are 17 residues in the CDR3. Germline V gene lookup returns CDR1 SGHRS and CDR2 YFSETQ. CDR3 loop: CASTFQGLAGVYNEQFF. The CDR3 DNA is TGCGCCAGCACCTTCCAAGGACTAGCGGGAGTCTACAATGAGCAGTTCTTC.

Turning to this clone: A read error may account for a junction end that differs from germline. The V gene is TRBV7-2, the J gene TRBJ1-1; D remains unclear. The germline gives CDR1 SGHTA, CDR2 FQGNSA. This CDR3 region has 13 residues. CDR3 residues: CAGSFRMNTEAFF. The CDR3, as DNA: TGTGCCGGCAGCTTCAGGATGAACACTGAAGCTTTCTTT.

The CDR3, as DNA: TGTGCCAGCAGCCCTAGACTAGCGGGAGACGAGACCCAGTACTTC. Residues: CASSPRLAGDETQYF. The genes are TRBV9 and TRBJ2-5; TRBD2 agrees at 12 bases. The CDR3 extends over 15 amino acids. J gave up 5 bases and V 4 bases, and 6 bases lay outside the gene matches. CDR1 and CDR2 from the germline V gene are SGDLS and YYNGEE.

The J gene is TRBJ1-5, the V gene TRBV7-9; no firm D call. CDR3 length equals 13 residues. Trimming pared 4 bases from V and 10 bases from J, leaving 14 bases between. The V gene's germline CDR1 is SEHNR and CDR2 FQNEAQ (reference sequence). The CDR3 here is CASSSAAAAPQHF. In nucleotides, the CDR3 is TGTGCCAGCAGCTCGGCGGCGGCGGCACCCCAGCATTTT.

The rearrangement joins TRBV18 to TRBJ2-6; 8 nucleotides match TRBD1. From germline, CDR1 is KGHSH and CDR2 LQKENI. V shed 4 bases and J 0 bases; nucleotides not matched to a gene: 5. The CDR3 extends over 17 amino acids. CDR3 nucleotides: TGTGCCAGCTCACGACAGGGGCCCACCTCTGGGGCCAACGTCCTGACTTTC. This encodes CASSRQGPTSGANVLTF.

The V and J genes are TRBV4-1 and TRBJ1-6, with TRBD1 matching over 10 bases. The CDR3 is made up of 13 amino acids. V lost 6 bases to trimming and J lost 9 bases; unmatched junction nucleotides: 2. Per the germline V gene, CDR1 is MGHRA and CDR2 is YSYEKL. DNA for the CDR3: TGCGCCAGCAGGGGACAGGGGAGTTCACCCCTCCACTTT. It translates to CASRGQGSSPLHF.

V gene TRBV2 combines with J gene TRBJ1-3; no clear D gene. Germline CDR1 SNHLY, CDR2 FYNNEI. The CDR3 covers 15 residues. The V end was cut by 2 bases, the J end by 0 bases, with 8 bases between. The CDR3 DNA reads TGTGCCAGCAGTGAACAGTCCAGCTCTGGAAACACCATATATTTT. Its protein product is CASSEQSSSGNTIYF.

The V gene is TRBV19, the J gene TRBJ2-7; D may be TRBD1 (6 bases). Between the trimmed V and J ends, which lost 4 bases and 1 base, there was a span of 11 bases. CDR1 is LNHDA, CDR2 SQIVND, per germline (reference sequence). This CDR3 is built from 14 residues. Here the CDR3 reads CASSRQAGSYEQYF. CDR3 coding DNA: TGTGCCAGTAGTAGACAGGCTGGATCCTACGAGCAGTACTTC.

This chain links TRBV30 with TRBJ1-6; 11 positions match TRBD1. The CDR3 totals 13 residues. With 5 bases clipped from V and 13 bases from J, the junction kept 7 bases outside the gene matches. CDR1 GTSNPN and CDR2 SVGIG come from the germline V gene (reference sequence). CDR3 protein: CAWCPGQGVPLHF. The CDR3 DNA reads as TGTGCCTGGTGTCCGGGACAGGGGGTTCCCCTCCACTTT.

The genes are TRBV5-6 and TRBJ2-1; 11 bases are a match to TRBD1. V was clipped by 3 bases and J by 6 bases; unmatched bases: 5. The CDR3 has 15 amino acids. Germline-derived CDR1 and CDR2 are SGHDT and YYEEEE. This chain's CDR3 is CASSSGQGVLNEQFF. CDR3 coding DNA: TGTGCCAGCAGCTCGGGACAGGGGGTGCTCAATGAGCAGTTCTTC.

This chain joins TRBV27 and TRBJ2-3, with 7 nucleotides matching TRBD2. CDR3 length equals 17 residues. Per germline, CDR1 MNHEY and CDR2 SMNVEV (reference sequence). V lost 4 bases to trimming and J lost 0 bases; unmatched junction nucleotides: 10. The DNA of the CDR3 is TGTGCCAGCAGTTCAGCGCCTAGCGGAGGGAGCACAGATACGCAGTATTTT. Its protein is CASSSAPSGGSTDTQYF.

Written as DNA, the CDR3 is TGTGCCAGCAGCGTAGGGGATAGGTGGGAGTACGAGCAGTACTTC. This translates into CASSVGDRWEYEQYF. The V gene is TRBV9, the J gene TRBJ2-7; a possible D gene is TRBD2 (5 bases). The CDR3 runs 15 residues. Per the germline V gene, CDR1 is SGDLS and CDR2 is YYNGEE. The germline V and J ends were trimmed by 0 bases and 4 bases, with 14 bases remaining between them.

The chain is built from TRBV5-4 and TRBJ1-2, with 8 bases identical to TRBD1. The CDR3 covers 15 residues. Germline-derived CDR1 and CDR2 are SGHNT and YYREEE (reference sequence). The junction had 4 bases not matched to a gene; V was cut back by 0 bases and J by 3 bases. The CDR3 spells CASSLGQGADYGYTF. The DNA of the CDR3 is TGTGCCAGCAGCTTGGGTCAGGGGGCGGACTATGGCTACACCTTC.

CDR3 DNA sequence: TGTGCCAGCAGTGCGCAGGGAACCAATATTGGCTACACCTTC. Translation gives CASSAQGTNIGYTF. This chain joins TRBV2 and TRBJ1-2, with D possibly TRBD1 on 5 matching bases. This CDR3 has 14 residues. CDR1 is SNHLY and CDR2 is FYNNEI in the germline V gene. Trimming cost V 4 bases and J 7 bases, with 16 bases left between them.

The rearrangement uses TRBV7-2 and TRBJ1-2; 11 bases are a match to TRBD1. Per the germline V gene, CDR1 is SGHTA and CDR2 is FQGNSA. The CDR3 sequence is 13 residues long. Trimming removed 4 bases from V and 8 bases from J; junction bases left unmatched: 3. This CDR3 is CASSWDRGGGYTF. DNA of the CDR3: TGTGCCAGCAGCTGGGACAGGGGGGGCGGCTACACCTTC.

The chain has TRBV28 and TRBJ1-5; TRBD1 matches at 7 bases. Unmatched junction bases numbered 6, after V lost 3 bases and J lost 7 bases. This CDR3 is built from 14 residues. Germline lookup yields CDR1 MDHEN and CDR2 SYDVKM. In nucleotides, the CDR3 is TGTGCCAGCAGTTTGGGCAGGGGGGAACAGCCCCAGCATTTT. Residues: CASSLGRGEQPQHF.